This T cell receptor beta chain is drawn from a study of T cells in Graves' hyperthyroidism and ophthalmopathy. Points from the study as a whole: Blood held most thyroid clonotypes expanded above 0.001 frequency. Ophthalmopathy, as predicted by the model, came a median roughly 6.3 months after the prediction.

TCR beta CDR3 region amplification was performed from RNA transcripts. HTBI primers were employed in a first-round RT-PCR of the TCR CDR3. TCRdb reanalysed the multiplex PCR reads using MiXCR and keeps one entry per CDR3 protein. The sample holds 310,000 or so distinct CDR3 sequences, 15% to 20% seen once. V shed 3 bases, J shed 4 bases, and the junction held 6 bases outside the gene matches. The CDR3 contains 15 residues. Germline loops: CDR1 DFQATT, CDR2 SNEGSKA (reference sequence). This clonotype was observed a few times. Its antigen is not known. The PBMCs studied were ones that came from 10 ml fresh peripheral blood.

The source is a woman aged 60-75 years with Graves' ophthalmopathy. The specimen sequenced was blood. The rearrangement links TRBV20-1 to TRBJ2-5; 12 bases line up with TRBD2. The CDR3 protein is CSARAWGLAGETQYF. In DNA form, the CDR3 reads TGCAGTGCTAGGGCCTGGGGACTAGCGGGAGAGACCCAGTACTTC.